Below are 22 T cell receptor beta chains sequenced from a single sample in a study of identical twins. Each CDR3 protein gets one entry after TCRdb re-called the 5' RACE reads with MiXCR. The sample lists about 810,000 distinct CDR3 sequences; 9% to 15% were seen once. These records were also assigned to another study, of yellow fever vaccine responses in identical twins.

The sequencing sample was made of PBMCs. The origin of the receptors is a woman between 18 and 30 years old in good health.

The rearrangement uses TRBV28 and TRBJ2-7; unclear D gene. Germline CDR1 is MDHEN and CDR2 is SYDVKM. The germline V and J ends were trimmed by 5 bases and 1 base, with 9 bases remaining between them. This CDR3 has 13 amino acids. The CDR3 DNA reads as TGTGCCAGCAGTAATATACCTTCCTACGAGCAGTACGTC. It specifies CASSNIPSYEQYV.

The V gene is TRBV20-1, the J gene TRBJ2-1, with D perhaps TRBD1 (6 bases). V was trimmed by 6 bases and J by 6 bases, leaving 18 bases between them. Germline V gene sequence: CDR1 DFQATT, CDR2 SNEGSKA (reference sequence). This CDR3 comprises 14 residues. CDR3 nucleotide sequence: TGCAGTGCCCCTCCTGCAGGGGCACGCAATGAGCAGTTCTTC. Residues: CSAPPAGARNEQFF.

This clonotype was observed a handful of times. J is TRBJ2-2 and V is TRBV6-1, with 10 bases identical to TRBD2. This CDR3 comprises 15 residues. Germline V gene data show CDR1 as MNHNS and CDR2 as SASEGT. V shed 6 bases, J shed 5 bases, and the junction held 6 bases outside the gene matches. The CDR3 region has the DNA TGTGCCAGCAGAGACAGCGGGAGGGCGACCGGGGAGCTGTTTTTT. It specifies CASRDSGRATGELFF.

This clonotype was observed a few times. The rearrangement links TRBV5-1 to TRBJ2-6, with D tentatively TRBD1 (6 bases). Germline assignment: CDR1 SGHRS and CDR2 YFSETQ. This CDR3 has 21 residues. V lost 2 bases and J 0 bases, leaving 24 bases between the germline ends. The CDR3 coding sequence is TGCGCCAGCAGCTTTCCCGGCCTACAGGGATTAACTTCCTCTGGGGCCAACGTCCTGACTTTC. Residues: CASSFPGLQGLTSSGANVLTF.

V usage is TRBV7-9 and J usage is TRBJ2-2; possibly TRBD2 for D (6 bases). V was shortened by 5 bases and J by 8 bases, with 21 bases between the two germline ends. CDR3 size: 16 residues. Germline values: CDR1 SEHNR, CDR2 FQNEAQ (reference sequence). CDR3: CASSRLGSSLVGELFF. The DNA of the CDR3 is TGTGCCAGCAGCAGACTAGGATCTTCTTTGGTTGGGGAGCTGTTTTTT.

This clonotype has a handful of counts. In DNA form, the CDR3 reads TGCGCCAGCAGCTTGGGGGACCCATCCAATGAGCAGTTCTTC. Amino acid sequence: CASSLGDPSNEQFF. This chain connects TRBV5-1 to TRBJ2-1; either TRBD1 or TRBD2 may supply D (5 bases each). The CDR3 runs 14 residues. V lost 0 bases to trimming and J lost 6 bases, with 10 bases between them. CDR1 is SGHRS, CDR2 YFSETQ, per germline.

J is TRBJ2-1 and V is TRBV18; 7 positions match TRBD1. In germline, CDR1 is KGHSH, CDR2 LQKENI. CDR3 length: 21 amino acids. After removal of 3 bases from V and 0 bases from J, the junction contained 20 bases not matched to a gene. Here the CDR3 DNA reads TGTGCCAGCTCACCCCCGAACGGGGCAGGGGGAGAAGGTCGCTCCTACAATGAGCAGTTCTTC. As protein: CASSPPNGAGGEGRSYNEQFF.

This clonotype showed up many times. The V and J genes are TRBV24-1 and TRBJ2-1; D is perhaps TRBD1 (5 bases). Germline V gene sequence: CDR1 KGHDR, CDR2 SFDVKD. V shed 5 bases and J shed 3 bases, with 10 bases lying between them. The CDR3 has 14 residues. The CDR3 loop is CATSGGADYNEQFF. The CDR3 bases are TGTGCCACCAGTGGTGGGGCTGACTACAATGAGCAGTTCTTC.

This clonotype has only a few counts. The chain has TRBV2 and TRBJ2-7; D gene unclear. This CDR3 has 12 amino acids. The V end lost 8 bases, the J end lost 5 bases, and 13 bases lay between the germline ends. The germline V gene has CDR1 SNHLY and CDR2 FYNNEI. The CDR3 loop is CASGSRTDEQYF. Written as DNA, the CDR3 is TGTGCCAGCGGCAGCCGAACGGACGAGCAGTACTTC.

J is TRBJ2-1 and V is TRBV28; D is undetermined. The CDR3 is 16 amino acids. Germline V gives CDR1 MDHEN, CDR2 SYDVKM. V was shortened by 1 base and J by 8 bases, with 18 bases between the two germline ends. CDR3 residues: CASSLFASSREDEQFF. DNA for the CDR3: TGTGCCAGCAGTTTATTCGCGTCTTCCCGAGAGGATGAGCAGTTCTTC.

Ten or more counts support this clonotype. The CDR3 sequence: CASRYTGNQPQHF. CDR3 DNA: TGTGCCAGCAGATACACAGGGAATCAGCCCCAGCATTTT. This chain uses TRBV12-3 or TRBV12-4 with TRBJ1-5; D perhaps matches TRBD1 (6 bases). V dropped 6 bases and J dropped 4 bases, with 10 bases sitting between them. The CDR3 runs 13 residues.

This clonotype was counted many times. The V and J genes are TRBV11-2 and TRBJ2-1; a weak D match, TRBD2 (5 bases). Germline V gives CDR1 SGHAT, CDR2 FQNNGV. V gave up 3 bases and J gave up 4 bases, with 13 bases separating them. The CDR3 loop spans 15 amino acids. The CDR3 sequence is CASSFGGGKYNEQFF. The CDR3 bases are TGTGCCAGCAGCTTCGGCGGAGGCAAATACAATGAGCAGTTCTTC.

This clonotype showed up just a few times. The chain links TRBV3-1 to TRBJ2-1; possibly TRBD1 for D (6 bases). V was shortened by 2 bases and J by 4 bases, with 15 bases between the two germline ends. CDR1 is LGHDT, CDR2 YNNKEL, per germline (reference sequence). CDR3 length: 16 residues. CDR3 coding DNA: TGTGCCAGCAGCCAACCTACCGGGACATCATACAATGAGCAGTTCTTC. It is translated as CASSQPTGTSYNEQFF.

The rearrangement uses TRBV15 and TRBJ2-1; the D gene could be TRBD1 or TRBD2 (6 bases each). Looked up from germline, CDR1 is LNHNV and CDR2 is YYDKDF (reference sequence). Trimming took 3 bases from V and 10 from J, leaving 16 bases between them. This CDR3 has 14 residues. DNA for the CDR3: TGTGCCACCAGCAGGGCGGGACAACAACCCGAGCAGTTCTTC. Encoded protein: CATSRAGQQPEQFF. Full variable domain (missing parts from reference TRBV15 and TRBJ2-1): DAMVIQNPRYQVTQFGKPVTLSCSQTLNHNVMYWYQQKSSQAPKLLFHYYDKDFNNEADTPDNFQSRRPNTSFCFLDIRSPGLGDTAMYLCATSRAGQQPEQFFGPGTRLTVL.

This chain joins TRBV20-1 and TRBJ2-1; 7 bases align to TRBD2. Germline CDR1 is DFQATT and CDR2 is SNEGSKA (reference sequence). The CDR3 length is 14 residues. Unmatched junction bases numbered 7, after V lost 5 bases and J lost 3 bases. The CDR3 here is CSAYTSAYYNEQFF. As DNA, the CDR3 is TGCAGTGCTTATACTAGCGCTTACTACAATGAGCAGTTCTTC.

This clonotype was picked up a small number of times. Here the CDR3 DNA reads TGTGCCACCACGGCAGGACGCACAGATACGCAGTATTTT. It encodes CATTAGRTDTQYF. This chain connects TRBV24-1 to TRBJ2-3, with unresolved D. With 8 bases removed from V and 1 base from J, the gap between germline ends came to 9 bases. The CDR3 consists of 13 residues. The germline V gene encodes CDR1 KGHDR and CDR2 SFDVKD.

The CDR3 reads CASGSQGSGELFF. CDR3 nucleotide sequence: TGTGCTAGTGGTAGCCAGGGGTCCGGGGAGCTGTTTTTT. The rearrangement uses TRBV12-5 and TRBJ2-2, with D perhaps TRBD1 (6 bases). The germline V gene has CDR1 LGHNT and CDR2 FRNRAP. This CDR3 is built from 13 residues. V dropped 5 bases and J dropped 6 bases, with 10 bases sitting between them. Based on the CDR3 plus reference TRBV12-5 and TRBJ2-2, the full variable domain is DARVTQTPRHKVTEMGQEVTMRCQPILGHNTVFWYRQTMMQGLELLAYFRNRAPLDDSGMPKDRFSAEMPDATLATLKIQPSEPRDSAVYFCASGSQGSGELFFGEGSRLTVL.

The rearrangement joins TRBV3-1 to TRBJ2-7; 10 nucleotides line up with TRBD2. The length of the CDR3 is 15 residues. Germline CDR1 is LGHDT and CDR2 is YNNKEL (reference sequence). Unmatched junction bases numbered 16, after V lost 11 bases and J lost 6 bases. This CDR3 reads CACCQGEREGREQYF. Written as DNA, the CDR3 is TGTGCCTGCTGCCAAGGTGAGCGGGAGGGCCGCGAGCAGTACTTC.

V is TRBV5-1 and J is TRBJ2-5; 10 positions agree with TRBD1. With 5 bases clipped from V and 4 bases from J, the junction kept 14 bases outside the gene matches. The CDR3 is made up of 17 amino acids. The germline V gene has CDR1 SGHRS and CDR2 YFSETQ. In DNA form, the CDR3 reads TGCGCCAGCAGGTCCCGGGCCGGGACAGGGGCGCGAGAGACCCAGTACTTC. This codes for CASRSRAGTGARETQYF. The complete variable domain, with remaining parts taken from reference TRBV5-1 and TRBJ2-5, reads KAGVTQTPRYLIKTRGQQVTLSCSPISGHRSVSWYQQTPGQGLQFLFEYFSETQRNKGNFPGRFSGRQFSNSRSEMNVSTLELGDSALYLCASRSRAGTGARETQYFGPGTRLLVL.

V is TRBV9 and J is TRBJ1-4, with unresolved D. With 1 base removed from V and 7 bases from J, the gap between germline ends came to 11 bases. The CDR3 is made up of 14 amino acids. Germline CDR1 and CDR2: SGDLS and YYNGEE. CDR3 amino acids: CASSVSQSGEKLFF. CDR3 DNA: TGTGCCAGCAGCGTATCACAGAGCGGTGAAAAACTGTTTTTT.

The chain recombines TRBV5-1 with TRBJ2-5; 9 bases are a match to TRBD1. With 2 bases clipped from V and 4 bases from J, the junction kept 3 bases outside the gene matches. The CDR3 is 14 amino acids. The germline gives CDR1 SGHRS, CDR2 YFSETQ. CDR3 coding DNA: TGCGCCAGCAGCTTCCCGGACAGGGGAGAGACCCAGTACTTC. Translation gives CASSFPDRGETQYF.

This clonotype was counted only a few times. The chain carries TRBV7-8 and TRBJ2-3; D remains unclear. Looked up from germline, CDR1 is SGHVS and CDR2 is FQNEAQ. This CDR3 has 12 residues. The germline V and J ends were trimmed by 8 bases and 1 base, with 7 bases remaining between them. The CDR3 DNA reads as TGTGCCAGCGTAGGCGGCACAGATACGCAGTATTTT. As protein: CASVGGTDTQYF.